These T cell receptor beta chains were read from a single sample in a study of PD-1 blockade in mismatch repair-deficient tumors. Clones were read by immunoSEQ multiplex PCR, and TCRdb kept only the in-frame ones, dropping some. Of about 84,000 clones in the sample, 81% were seen once. Sequencing used peripheral blood, obtained 12 weeks after starting pembrolizumab. The source of these receptors is an adult with mismatch repair-deficient cancer. Each CDR3 is given with its conserved first and last residue. A D gene is named only where the DNA matches it firmly. Only part of the rows carry a size: once, few, many, or a class if the clone is expanded.

>NA|NA|TRBV7-3|TRBJ1-5
TGTGCCAGCAGCTTAACGGTAGATCAGCCCCAGCATTTT
CASSLTVDQPQHF
>NA|TRBD1|TRBV5-6|TRBJ2-1
TGTGCCAGCAGCCGGGGACAGGGAGCTTTGGAGTTCTTC
CASSRGQGALEFF
>few|NA|TRBV6-1|TRBJ1-5
TGTGCCAGCAGTGCCGTGCTGGGACCCCAGCATTTT
CASSAVLGPQHF
>NA|TRBD1|TRBV2|TRBJ1-1
TGTGCCAGCAGTCGACAGGGGGCTGGGACTGAAGCTTTCTTT
CASSRQGAGTEAFF
>NA|NA|TRBV5-6|TRBJ2-1
TGTGCCAGCAGCTTAAAGGGCTACTACAATGAGCAGTTCTTC
CASSLKGYYNEQFF
>NA|TRBD2|TRBV6-1|TRBJ2-3
TGTGCCAGCAGAGAAACCGGGACTAGCGGGAGGTTTGATACGCAGTATTTT
CASRETGTSGRFDTQYF
>NA|TRBD1|TRBV19|TRBJ1-1
TGTGCCAGTAGTTCCCAGGGGGCGTACACTGAAGCTTTCTTT
CASSSQGAYTEAFF
>NA|TRBD2|TRBV2|TRBJ2-2
TGTGCCAGCAGTTCCGGGACTAGCAGCAGCGGGGAGCTGTTTTTT
CASSSGTSSSGELFF
>NA|TRBD1|TRBV28|TRBJ1-1
TGTGCCAGCAGCCTGACAGGGGGGGGAAGAACTGAAGCTTTCTTT
CASSLTGGGRTEAFF
>NA|NA|TRBV6-1|TRBJ2-4
TGTGCCAGCAGTGAAAGACAGGGACTAGCCAAAAACATTCAGTACTTC
CASSERQGLAKNIQYF
>NA|TRBD1|TRBV11-2|TRBJ2-6
TGTGCCAGCAGCCTCCTCCCGGGACAGGGTTACGGGGCCAACGTCCTGACTTTC
CASSLLPGQGYGANVLTF
>NA|NA|TRBV7-8|TRBJ2-7
TGTGCCAGCAGCCTTATACAGAGTCCCAGGACCCAAGTCCTATACGAGCAGTACTTC
CASSLIQSPRTQVLYEQYF
>NA|NA|TRBV11-2|TRBJ1-3
TGTGCCAGCCGGGCGAGCTCTGGAAACACCATATATTTT
CASRASSGNTIYF
>NA|NA|TRBV29-1|TRBJ1-2
TGCAGCGTTGACGCCGGAGATGATTATGGCTACACCTTC
CSVDAGDDYGYTF
>NA|NA|TRBV6-5|TRBJ1-4
TGTGCCAGCAAGTTTTCAGGGGAGGAAAAACTGTTTTTT
CASKFSGEEKLFF
>NA|NA|TRBV14|TRBJ1-1
TGTGCCAGCAGCCAAGATAATTATCCAGGCTTTGACACTGAAGCTTTCTTT
CASSQDNYPGFDTEAFF
>NA|NA|TRBV2|TRBJ1-5
TGTGCCAGCAGGGAGAACAGCAATCAGCCCCAGCATTTT
CASRENSNQPQHF
>once|TRBD1|TRBV5-6|TRBJ1-2
TGTGCCAGCAGCCTGCGACAGGGAGGCAACTATGGCTACACCTTC
CASSLRQGGNYGYTF
>NA|TRBD1|TRBV6-5|TRBJ1-2
TGTGCCAGCAGGGGCGGCCCAGGGGGAACCTATGGCTACACCTTC
CASRGGPGGTYGYTF
>once|NA|TRBV27|TRBJ2-1
TGTGCCAGCAGTTTCTCGGGTGGGTTCAATGAGCAGTTCTTC
CASSFSGGFNEQFF
>NA|TRBD2|TRBV2|TRBJ2-5
TGTGCCAGCAGTGAAGCGGGAGGGTCAGAGACCCAGTACTTC
CASSEAGGSETQYF
>medium-sized|NA|TRBV10-3|TRBJ1-5
TGTGCCATCAGTGAGTCAGGGGGAATCAATCAGCCCCAGCATTTT
CAISESGGINQPQHF
>NA|NA|TRBV19|TRBJ1-3
TGTGCCAGTAGTATATCCGGTTTCCCTGGAAACACCATATATTTT
CASSISGFPGNTIYF